The rows below give T cell receptor beta chains drawn from one sample of a study of identical twins. One entry per CDR3 protein results from TCRdb running MiXCR on the 5' RACE reads. The sample has roughly 500,000 distinct CDR3 sequences, 20% to 25% seen once; the top ten hold roughly 0.91%. The sample was also linked to a second study, of T cells expressing NK-cell markers.

Sequencing used CD4+ T cells sorted from blood. The receptor source for this set is a woman aged 18-30 years in good health. Each CDR3 is given with its conserved first and last residue. Each record gives: CDR3 protein, CDR3 DNA, D gene, J gene, V gene, clone size. A D gene is named only where the DNA matches it firmly. For some rows the clone size is stated as once, few or many, or as a class when expanded; others skip it.

cdr3_aa: CASSLLSGSTGEQFF
cdr3_nt: TGTGCCAGCAGTTTATTAAGCGGGAGTACCGGTGAGCAGTTCTTC
d_call: TRBD2
j_call: TRBJ2-1
v_call: TRBV27
clone_size: NA

cdr3_aa: CSGEELGYGYTF
cdr3_nt: TGCAGCGGAGAAGAACTGGGCTATGGCTACACCTTC
d_call: NA
j_call: TRBJ1-2
v_call: TRBV29-1
clone_size: NA

cdr3_aa: CSVRNRGGSGELFF
cdr3_nt: TGCAGCGTGCGGAACAGGGGGGGTAGCGGGGAGCTGTTTTTT
d_call: NA
j_call: TRBJ2-2
v_call: TRBV29-1
clone_size: few

cdr3_aa: CASSGTGTGANGYTF
cdr3_nt: TGTGCCAGCAGTGGAACCGGGACAGGGGCCAATGGCTACACCTTC
d_call: TRBD1
j_call: TRBJ1-2
v_call: TRBV2
clone_size: NA

cdr3_aa: CASSYSWTRRDYEQYF
cdr3_nt: TGTGCCAGCAGTTACTCCTGGACTCGGAGGGACTACGAGCAGTACTTC
d_call: NA
j_call: TRBJ2-7
v_call: TRBV6-2/TRBV6-3
clone_size: NA

cdr3_aa: CSARDRTLAEGYF
cdr3_nt: TGCAGTGCTAGAGATAGGACGCTTGCCGAGGGGTATTTT
d_call: NA
j_call: TRBJ2-3
v_call: TRBV20-1
clone_size: NA

cdr3_aa: CSARGWGGRTDTQYF
cdr3_nt: TGCAGTGCTAGAGGTTGGGGGGGCCGGACAGATACGCAGTATTTT
d_call: NA
j_call: TRBJ2-3
v_call: TRBV20-1
clone_size: few

cdr3_aa: CASSSWTAYEQYF
cdr3_nt: TGCGCCAGCAGCTCCTGGACCGCCTACGAGCAGTACTTC
d_call: NA
j_call: TRBJ2-7
v_call: TRBV5-1
clone_size: NA

cdr3_aa: CSAVRSYEQYF
cdr3_nt: TGCAGTGCTGTTCGAAGCTACGAGCAGTACTTC
d_call: NA
j_call: TRBJ2-7
v_call: TRBV20-1
clone_size: few

cdr3_aa: CASSYGPPGDEQFF
cdr3_nt: TGTGCCAGCAGTTACGGTCCGCCGGGGGATGAGCAGTTCTTC
d_call: NA
j_call: TRBJ2-1
v_call: TRBV6-5
clone_size: NA

cdr3_aa: CASSVVVLGETQYF
cdr3_nt: TGTGCCAGCAGCGTAGTAGTTTTGGGAGAGACCCAGTACTTC
d_call: NA
j_call: TRBJ2-5
v_call: TRBV7-7
clone_size: NA

cdr3_aa: CASSPVSDLVEQYF
cdr3_nt: TGTGCCAGCAGCCCAGTATCGGACCTTGTCGAGCAGTACTTC
d_call: NA
j_call: TRBJ2-7
v_call: TRBV7-9
clone_size: few

cdr3_aa: CSAPGQGDGELFF
cdr3_nt: TGCAGTGCCCCGGGACAGGGTGACGGGGAGCTGTTTTTT
d_call: TRBD1
j_call: TRBJ2-2
v_call: TRBV20-1
clone_size: NA

cdr3_aa: CSAERGNEQFF
cdr3_nt: TGCAGTGCGGAGAGGGGCAATGAGCAGTTCTTC
d_call: NA
j_call: TRBJ2-1
v_call: TRBV20-1
clone_size: NA

cdr3_aa: CATSRDWSGANVLTF
cdr3_nt: TGTGCCACCAGCAGAGATTGGTCTGGGGCCAACGTCCTGACTTTC
d_call: NA
j_call: TRBJ2-6
v_call: TRBV15
clone_size: NA

cdr3_aa: CATSRTDPNTGELFF
cdr3_nt: TGTGCCACCAGTAGGACGGATCCGAACACCGGGGAGCTGTTTTTT
d_call: NA
j_call: TRBJ2-2
v_call: TRBV3-1
clone_size: NA

cdr3_aa: CASSSDRNPGTEAFF
cdr3_nt: TGCGCCAGCAGCTCAGACAGGAACCCGGGAACTGAAGCTTTCTTT
d_call: NA
j_call: TRBJ1-1
v_call: TRBV5-1
clone_size: NA

cdr3_aa: CASSPGTSGEQYF
cdr3_nt: TGTGCCAGCTCACCCGGGACTAGCGGGGAGCAGTACTTC
d_call: TRBD2
j_call: TRBJ2-7
v_call: TRBV18
clone_size: NA

cdr3_aa: CASSQGTSGTRNEQFF
cdr3_nt: TGTGCCAGCAGCCAGGGAACTAGCGGGACGAGGAATGAGCAGTTCTTC
d_call: TRBD2
j_call: TRBJ2-1
v_call: TRBV7-9
clone_size: NA

cdr3_aa: CASSLAGESHTQYF
cdr3_nt: TGCGCCAGCAGCTTGGCGGGAGAGTCCCATACGCAGTATTTT
d_call: NA
j_call: TRBJ2-3
v_call: TRBV5-1
clone_size: many

cdr3_aa: CASSLAGDPYYGYTF
cdr3_nt: TGTGCCAGCAGCTTAGCAGGGGACCCCTACTATGGCTACACCTTC
d_call: NA
j_call: TRBJ1-2
v_call: TRBV13
clone_size: few

cdr3_aa: CASSSRTGIVEQYF
cdr3_nt: TGTGCCAGCAGCTCCCGAACAGGGATCGTCGAGCAGTACTTC
d_call: NA
j_call: TRBJ2-7
v_call: TRBV7-2
clone_size: NA

cdr3_aa: CASSFMGGETQYF
cdr3_nt: TGTGCCAGCAGTTTTATGGGTGGGGAGACCCAGTACTTC
d_call: NA
j_call: TRBJ2-5
v_call: TRBV12-3/TRBV12-4
clone_size: NA

cdr3_aa: CASSLLRAGDTEAFF
cdr3_nt: TGCGCCAGCAGCTTGTTGAGGGCGGGGGACACTGAAGCTTTCTTT
d_call: NA
j_call: TRBJ1-1
v_call: TRBV5-1
clone_size: few

cdr3_aa: CASSSGSPHEQYF
cdr3_nt: TGTGCCAGCAGCTCCGGGAGCCCCCACGAGCAGTACTTC
d_call: NA
j_call: TRBJ2-7
v_call: TRBV11-2
clone_size: NA

cdr3_aa: CASSYSRQGNQPQHF
cdr3_nt: TGTGCCAGCAGTTACTCCCGACAGGGTAATCAGCCCCAGCATTTT
d_call: TRBD1
j_call: TRBJ1-5
v_call: TRBV6-5
clone_size: many

cdr3_aa: CSVGSLGVAYEQYF
cdr3_nt: TGCAGCGTTGGGTCTCTAGGGGTGGCCTACGAGCAGTACTTC
d_call: NA
j_call: TRBJ2-7
v_call: TRBV29-1
clone_size: few

cdr3_aa: CASSGYPHGGEQYF
cdr3_nt: TGTGCCAGCTCGGGTTATCCTCACGGTGGCGAGCAGTACTTC
d_call: NA
j_call: TRBJ2-7
v_call: TRBV18
clone_size: NA

cdr3_aa: CASSFDTTEPYLNYGYTF
cdr3_nt: TGTGCCAGCAGTTTCGATACGACAGAACCATACCTCAACTATGGCTACACCTTC
d_call: NA
j_call: TRBJ1-2
v_call: TRBV6-2/TRBV6-3
clone_size: NA

cdr3_aa: CASSYRDTDTQYF
cdr3_nt: TGTGCCAGCAGCTACAGGGACACAGATACGCAGTATTTT
d_call: NA
j_call: TRBJ2-3
v_call: TRBV7-8
clone_size: few

cdr3_aa: CASSSGLAGVQETQYF
cdr3_nt: TGTGCCAGCAGCTCGGGACTAGCGGGAGTGCAAGAGACCCAGTACTTC
d_call: TRBD2
j_call: TRBJ2-5
v_call: TRBV9
clone_size: NA

cdr3_aa: CASSERGPQHF
cdr3_nt: TGTGCCAGCAGTGAAAGGGGGCCCCAGCATTTT
d_call: NA
j_call: TRBJ1-5
v_call: TRBV6-1
clone_size: few

cdr3_aa: CAIRTGQGSEQYF
cdr3_nt: TGTGCCATCAGGACGGGACAGGGGTCCGAGCAGTACTTC
d_call: TRBD1
j_call: TRBJ2-7
v_call: TRBV10-3
clone_size: few

cdr3_aa: CASSLGSGGAQQETQYF
cdr3_nt: TGTGCCAGCAGCCTAGGGAGCGGGGGGGCCCAGCAAGAGACCCAGTACTTC
d_call: TRBD2
j_call: TRBJ2-5
v_call: TRBV7-9
clone_size: NA

cdr3_aa: CASSPRQDHYGYTF
cdr3_nt: TGTGCCAGCTCACCACGGCAGGATCACTATGGCTACACCTTC
d_call: NA
j_call: TRBJ1-2
v_call: TRBV18
clone_size: NA

cdr3_aa: CSATSLAGGPNEQFF
cdr3_nt: TGCAGTGCTACCTCACTAGCGGGGGGCCCCAATGAGCAGTTCTTC
d_call: TRBD2
j_call: TRBJ2-1
v_call: TRBV20-1
clone_size: few

cdr3_aa: CASSPGTQGETQYF
cdr3_nt: TGTGCTAGCAGTCCCGGGACCCAAGGAGAAACCCAGTACTTC
d_call: NA
j_call: TRBJ2-5
v_call: TRBV7-7
clone_size: NA

cdr3_aa: CASSYTGKKLFF
cdr3_nt: TGTGCCAGCAGTTACACAGGGAAGAAACTGTTTTTT
d_call: NA
j_call: TRBJ1-4
v_call: TRBV6-5
clone_size: few

cdr3_aa: CSAIRGSGKNIQYF
cdr3_nt: TGCAGTGCCATCAGGGGCAGCGGCAAAAACATTCAGTACTTC
d_call: NA
j_call: TRBJ2-4
v_call: TRBV20-1
clone_size: many

cdr3_aa: CASSPSGTAPNTEAFF
cdr3_nt: TGCGCCAGCAGCCCTTCCGGGACAGCGCCGAACACTGAAGCTTTCTTT
d_call: TRBD1
j_call: TRBJ1-1
v_call: TRBV5-1
clone_size: many

cdr3_aa: CASSNDRGGGYTF
cdr3_nt: TGTGCCAGCAGCAATGACAGGGGGGGAGGCTACACCTTC
d_call: TRBD1
j_call: TRBJ1-2
v_call: TRBV5-4
clone_size: NA

cdr3_aa: CASSPQRLGTYEQYF
cdr3_nt: TGTGCCAGCAGTCCCCAAAGACTCGGGACCTACGAGCAGTACTTC
d_call: NA
j_call: TRBJ2-7
v_call: TRBV11-2
clone_size: many

cdr3_aa: CASSQDRGGGPTGELFF
cdr3_nt: TGCGCCAGCAGCCAAGATCGAGGCGGCGGGCCTACCGGGGAGCTGTTTTTT
d_call: NA
j_call: TRBJ2-2
v_call: TRBV4-3
clone_size: NA

cdr3_aa: CASSKEALGPDTQYF
cdr3_nt: TGTGCCAGCTCGAAAGAGGCTTTGGGGCCAGATACGCAGTATTTT
d_call: NA
j_call: TRBJ2-3
v_call: TRBV2
clone_size: NA

cdr3_aa: CASSFSYEQYF
cdr3_nt: TGTGCCAGCAGTTTTTCCTACGAGCAGTACTTC
d_call: NA
j_call: TRBJ2-7
v_call: TRBV7-2
clone_size: many

cdr3_aa: CASSLVGYRTEAFF
cdr3_nt: TGTGCCAGCAGTTTAGTCGGTTATAGGACTGAAGCTTTCTTT
d_call: NA
j_call: TRBJ1-1
v_call: TRBV12-3/TRBV12-4
clone_size: NA

cdr3_aa: CASSQEGYTEDNEQFF
cdr3_nt: TGCGCCAGCAGCCAAGAGGGGTACACGGAGGACAATGAGCAGTTCTTC
d_call: NA
j_call: TRBJ2-1
v_call: TRBV4-3
clone_size: NA

cdr3_aa: CASSRRAGGEYF
cdr3_nt: TGTGCCAGCAGCAGGCGGGCAGGGGGGGAGTACTTC
d_call: NA
j_call: TRBJ2-7
v_call: TRBV27
clone_size: NA

cdr3_aa: CASSQRLASETQYF
cdr3_nt: TGTGCCAGCAGTCAAAGACTAGCGTCGGAGACCCAGTACTTC
d_call: TRBD2
j_call: TRBJ2-5
v_call: TRBV2
clone_size: NA

cdr3_aa: CASSSAGGGYGYTF
cdr3_nt: TGTGCCAGCAGTTCCGCGGGTGGTGGGTATGGCTACACCTTC
d_call: NA
j_call: TRBJ1-2
v_call: TRBV28
clone_size: NA

cdr3_aa: CSAEAGVGPPDTQYF
cdr3_nt: TGCAGTGCGGAGGCGGGGGTAGGCCCCCCAGATACGCAGTATTTT
d_call: TRBD2
j_call: TRBJ2-3
v_call: TRBV20-1
clone_size: NA

cdr3_aa: CASSQTGVTVNTEAFF
cdr3_nt: TGTGCCAGCAGCCAAACGGGGGTTACAGTGAACACTGAAGCTTTCTTT
d_call: NA
j_call: TRBJ1-1
v_call: TRBV7-2
clone_size: NA

cdr3_aa: CASSYRTGTGGYTF
cdr3_nt: TGTGCCAGCAGTTACAGGACAGGGACTGGCGGCTACACCTTC
d_call: TRBD1
j_call: TRBJ1-2
v_call: TRBV6-5
clone_size: few

cdr3_aa: CVSSHGTPSSYEQYF
cdr3_nt: TGTGTCAGCAGCCATGGGACTCCAAGCTCCTACGAGCAGTACTTC
d_call: NA
j_call: TRBJ2-7
v_call: TRBV7-2
clone_size: NA

cdr3_aa: CASSLARNYGYTF
cdr3_nt: TGCGCCAGCAGTTTGGCCCGAAACTATGGCTACACCTTC
d_call: NA
j_call: TRBJ1-2
v_call: TRBV5-1
clone_size: few